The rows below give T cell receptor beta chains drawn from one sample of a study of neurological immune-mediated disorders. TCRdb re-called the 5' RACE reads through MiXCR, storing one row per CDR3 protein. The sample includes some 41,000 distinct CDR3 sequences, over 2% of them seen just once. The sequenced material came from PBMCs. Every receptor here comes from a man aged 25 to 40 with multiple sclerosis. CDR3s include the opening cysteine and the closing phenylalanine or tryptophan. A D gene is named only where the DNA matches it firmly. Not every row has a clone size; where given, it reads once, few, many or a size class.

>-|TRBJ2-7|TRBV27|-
TGTGCCAGCAGTCTCAACGGAAAGGGGACCTACGAGCAGTACTTC
CASSLNGKGTYEQYF
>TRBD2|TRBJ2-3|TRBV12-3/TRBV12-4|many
TGTGCCACAGCGACCGGGACTAGCGGGGCGGATACGCAGTATTTT
CATATGTSGADTQYF
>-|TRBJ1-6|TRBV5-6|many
TGTGCCAGCAGCTTGCTGGAGGGTTTAAATTCACCCCTCCACTTT
CASSLLEGLNSPLHF
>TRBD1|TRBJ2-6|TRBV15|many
TGTGCCACCAGCAGAGCGGGACAGGGGTACTCTGGGGCCAACGTCCTGACTTTC
CATSRAGQGYSGANVLTF
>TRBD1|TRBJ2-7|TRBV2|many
TGTGCCAGCAGGTCGGACAGGGGGTCAACCTACGAGCAGTACTTC
CASRSDRGSTYEQYF
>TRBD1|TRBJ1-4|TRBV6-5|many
TGTGCCAGCAGGGCAGGGGGCCCCGGAACTGAAAAACTGTTTTTT
CASRAGGPGTEKLFF
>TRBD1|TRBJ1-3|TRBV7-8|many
TGTGCCAGCAGCTTACCAATCGGGACAGGGGGGGAATCTGGAAACACCATATATTTT
CASSLPIGTGGESGNTIYF
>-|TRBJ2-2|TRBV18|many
TGTGCCAGCTCACCGCGGACCGGGGAGCTGTTTTTT
CASSPRTGELFF
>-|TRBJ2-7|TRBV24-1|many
TGTGCCACCAGTGATAGCGGGTTGATGTACGAGCAGTACTTC
CATSDSGLMYEQYF
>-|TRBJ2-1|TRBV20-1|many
TGCAGTGCTAGGTTTCTTCGGGGTTCGAACAATGAGCAGTTCTTC
CSARFLRGSNNEQFF
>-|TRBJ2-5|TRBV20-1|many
TGCAGTGCTAGACCCCGACTAGAAGAGACCCAGTACTTC
CSARPRLEETQYF
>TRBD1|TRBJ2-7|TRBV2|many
TGTGCCAGCAGCATACCGGGACAGTCACACTTC
CASSIPGQSHF
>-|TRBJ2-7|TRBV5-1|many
TGCGCCAGCAGCTCGAGGTGGGGGGAGGAGCAGTACTTC
CASSSRWGEEQYF
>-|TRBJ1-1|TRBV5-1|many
TGCGCCAGCACCCTAGACAGGATAAAGAACACTGAAGCTTTCTTT
CASTLDRIKNTEAFF
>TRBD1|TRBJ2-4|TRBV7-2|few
TGTGTCAGCAGCGAGGACAGGGTTAAAAACATTCAGTACTTC
CVSSEDRVKNIQYF
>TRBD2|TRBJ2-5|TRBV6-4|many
TGTGCCAGCAGTGAGAGGAGCGGGGGGGCCCCGGAGACCCAGTACTTC
CASSERSGGAPETQYF
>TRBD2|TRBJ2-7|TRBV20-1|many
TGCAGTGCTCGGGGGACTAGGGAGGGGAACGAGCAGTACTTC
CSARGTREGNEQYF
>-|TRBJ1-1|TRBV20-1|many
TGCAGTGCTTTAGCCTTTGGAAAGCAATCGAAGACTGAAGCTTTCTTT
CSALAFGKQSKTEAFF
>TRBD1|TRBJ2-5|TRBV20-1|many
TGCAGTGCTAGACGGGACAGTAAAGAGACCCAGTACTTC
CSARRDSKETQYF
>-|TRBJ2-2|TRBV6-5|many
TGTGCCAGCAAGGGCGGGACCCGCTCTACCGGGGAGCTGTTTTTT
CASKGGTRSTGELFF
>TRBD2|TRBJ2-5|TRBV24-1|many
TGTGCCACCAGTGACCCCGGGACTAGCGGGAGGCTCCAAGAGACCCAGTACTTC
CATSDPGTSGRLQETQYF
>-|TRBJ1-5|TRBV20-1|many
TGCAGTGCTAGAGCCGCTAGGACCCAGCCCCAGCATTTT
CSARAARTQPQHF
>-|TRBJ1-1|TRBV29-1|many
TGCAGCGCCACCGGGGGCTTATACGCTGAAGCTTTCTTT
CSATGGLYAEAFF
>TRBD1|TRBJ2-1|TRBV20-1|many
TGCAGCCACTATACGGGACAGGGGAACAATGAGCAGTTCTTC
CSHYTGQGNNEQFF
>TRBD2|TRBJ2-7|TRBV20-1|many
TGCAGTGCTATTAGGGGACTAGCGGGGTTGGGCTCCTACGAGCAGTACTTC
CSAIRGLAGLGSYEQYF
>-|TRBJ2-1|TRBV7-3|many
TGTGCCAGCAGCTTGGGGCCTCCTCCACAAGGGGAGCAGTTCTTC
CASSLGPPPQGEQFF
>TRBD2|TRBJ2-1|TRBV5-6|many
TGTGCCAGCAGCTCATCAGCGGGGGGCTCCTACAATGAGCAGTTCTTC
CASSSSAGGSYNEQFF
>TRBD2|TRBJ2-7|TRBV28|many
TGTGCCAGCATCCCCGGGACTAGCGGGAGTACCTCCTACGAGCAGTACTTC
CASIPGTSGSTSYEQYF
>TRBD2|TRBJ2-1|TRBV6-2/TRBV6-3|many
TGTGCCAGCACACTAGCGGGCCCCTACAATGAGCAGTTCTTC
CASTLAGPYNEQFF
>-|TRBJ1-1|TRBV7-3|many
TGTGCCAGCAGCTCAAGAAAAGGGACGGTCAACACTGAAGCTTTCTTT
CASSSRKGTVNTEAFF
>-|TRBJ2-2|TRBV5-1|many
TGCGCCAGCAGCGCGGGACAGCCCACCGGGGAGCTGTTTTTT
CASSAGQPTGELFF
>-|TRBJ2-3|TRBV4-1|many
TGCGCCAGCAGCCAAGTAGGGACAGATACGCAGTATTTT
CASSQVGTDTQYF
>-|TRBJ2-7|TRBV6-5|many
TGTGCCAGCAGCGCAGGGTCCGCACTATCCGAGCAGTACTTC
CASSAGSALSEQYF
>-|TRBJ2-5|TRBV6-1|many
TGTGCCAGCAGTGGCCTCCTGGGGGTGGATCAAGAGACCCAGTACTTC
CASSGLLGVDQETQYF
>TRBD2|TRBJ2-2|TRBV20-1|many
TGCAGTGCTAAGGGACTAGCCGGCACCGGGGAGCTGTTTTTT
CSAKGLAGTGELFF
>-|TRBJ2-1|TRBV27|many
TGTGCCAGCAGTCTATTTCACAGGGCAAATGAGCAGTTCTTC
CASSLFHRANEQFF
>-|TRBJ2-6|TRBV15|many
TGTGCCACCAGCAGAGAGCCGGGCTCTGGGGCCAACGTCCTGACTTTC
CATSREPGSGANVLTF
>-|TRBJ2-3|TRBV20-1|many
TGCAGTGCGAATGACAGAAGGTCTAGCACAGATACGCAGTATTTT
CSANDRRSSTDTQYF
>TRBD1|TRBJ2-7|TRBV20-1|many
TGCAGTGCTAGTCAAGGACAGGGGGCTCACGAGCAGTACTTC
CSASQGQGAHEQYF
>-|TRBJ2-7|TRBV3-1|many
TGTGCCAGCAGCCAAGAACAGACTCGCTCCTACGAGCAGTACTTC
CASSQEQTRSYEQYF
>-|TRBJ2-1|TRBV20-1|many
TGCAGTGGACGAGGGGGAATGCGGTACAATGAGCAGTTCTTC
CSGRGGMRYNEQFF
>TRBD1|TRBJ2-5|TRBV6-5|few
TGTGCCAGCAGTATTACAGGGGGCGCTTCCTTGTACTTC
CASSITGGASLYF
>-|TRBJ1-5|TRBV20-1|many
TGCAGTGCTGGGGAGAACAATCAGCCCCAGCATTTT
CSAGENNQPQHF
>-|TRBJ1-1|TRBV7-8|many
TGTGCCAGCAGCTTAGGTACACAGTCGGGCACTGAAGCTTTCTTT
CASSLGTQSGTEAFF
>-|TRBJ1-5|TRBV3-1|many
TGTGCCAGCAGCGGCCCCTCCGGGGCCATCAATCAGCCCCAGCATTTT
CASSGPSGAINQPQHF